These 21 T cell receptor beta chains share one sample of origin, sequenced in a study of blood T cell repertoires in COVID-19. TCRdb's table, derived via immunoSEQ multiplex PCR, lists solely in-frame clones and lacks some. The sample shows more than 120,000 clones, around 87% of them seen only once. Input material: peripheral blood. All receptors come from a man aged 45-60 years who had recovered from COVID-19.

CDR3 residues: CASSTTTSYNEQFF. DNA for the CDR3: TGTGCCAGTAGTACAACAACTAGCTACAATGAGCAGTTCTTC. The rearrangement uses TRBV19 and TRBJ2-1; D perhaps matches TRBD2 (5 bases). The V end was cut by 4 bases, the J end by 3 bases, with 10 bases between. The CDR3 has 14 amino acids. Germline CDR1 and CDR2: LNHDA and SQIVND (reference sequence).

The chain links TRBV12-5 to TRBJ2-2; 7 bases line up with TRBD2. Per germline, CDR1 LGHNT and CDR2 FRNRAP. With V trimmed by 0 bases and J by 2 bases, 18 bases remained unmatched. The CDR3 runs to 21 residues. For the CDR3, the DNA is TGTGCTAGTGGTTTGGTAAGGGGAGCGGGGTCGGTTAAGAGTAACACCGGGGAGCTGTTTTTT. Protein product: CASGLVRGAGSVKSNTGELFF.

This sequence joins TRBV6-1 and TRBJ1-6; 8 nucleotides agree with TRBD1. V was pared by 1 base and J by 2 bases, with 1 base of the junction left unmatched. This CDR3 contains 16 residues. CDR1 and CDR2 from the germline V gene are MNHNS and SASEGT. CDR3 in amino acids: CASSEGRGPYNSPLHF. The CDR3 nucleotides are TGTGCCAGCAGTGAAGGCAGGGGGCCCTATAATTCACCCCTCCACTTT.

The chain joins TRBV30 to TRBJ1-2; a possible D gene is TRBD1 (5 bases). V lost 2 bases and J 8 bases, leaving 15 bases between the germline ends. CDR1 is GTSNPN and CDR2 is SVGIG in the germline V gene (reference sequence). CDR3 size: 13 residues. For the CDR3, the DNA is TGTGCCTGGAGTTGGGGGGAAACCGTGGGCTACACCTTC. It specifies CAWSWGETVGYTF.

This clone was picked up a small number of times. CDR3 sequence (DNA): TGTGCCAGCAGCTTGAGACAGAGCAATCAGCCCCAGCATTTT. It is translated as CASSLRQSNQPQHF. The chain uses TRBV7-8 and TRBJ1-5; D is perhaps TRBD1 (5 bases). With 3 bases removed from V and 1 base from J, the gap between germline ends came to 7 bases. Germline CDR1 SGHVS, CDR2 FQNEAQ. CDR3 length: 14 residues.

The rearrangement links TRBV6-5 to TRBJ2-3; 8 bases line up with TRBD1. Looked up from germline, CDR1 is MNHEY and CDR2 is SVGAGI. CDR3 length equals 15 residues. V shed 6 bases and J 6 bases; nucleotides not matched to a gene: 11. CDR3 residues: CASRTWTGSIDTQYF. The DNA of the CDR3 is TGTGCCAGCAGAACGTGGACAGGGTCAATCGATACGCAGTATTTT.

V is TRBV6-5 and J is TRBJ2-1; maybe TRBD2 (6 bases). V gave up 2 bases and J gave up 9 bases, with 20 bases separating them. This CDR3 is built from 16 residues. Germline loops: CDR1 MNHEY, CDR2 SVGAGI. DNA of the CDR3: TGTGCCAGCAGTTACGCGCCGGGCGGGGTTTCCGGTGAGCAGTTCTTC. Encoded protein: CASSYAPGGVSGEQFF.

V and J are TRBV7-2 and TRBJ1-5, with TRBD1 matching 7 bases. The trim removed 1 base at V and 0 bases at J, leaving 3 bases unmatched. Germline CDR1 reads SGHTA; CDR2 reads FQGNSA. The CDR3 loop spans 16 amino acids. The CDR3 bases are TGTGCCAGCAGCTTAGACAGGGGAAATAGCAATCAGCCCCAGCATTTT. Translation gives CASSLDRGNSNQPQHF. Based on the CDR3 plus reference TRBV7-2 and TRBJ1-5, the full variable domain is GAGVSQSPSNKVTEKGKDVELRCDPISGHTALYWYRQSLGQGLEFLIYFQGNSAPDKSGLPSDRFSAERTGGSVSTLTIQRTQQEDSAVYLCASSLDRGNSNQPQHFGDGTRLSIL.

V is TRBV5-1 and J is TRBJ2-3, with 8 nucleotides matching TRBD1. The trim removed 1 base at V and 1 base at J, leaving 5 bases unmatched. The CDR3 length is 16 residues. Germline values: CDR1 SGHRS, CDR2 YFSETQ. Here the CDR3 reads CASSLRVQGGTDTQYF. The CDR3 region has the DNA TGCGCCAGCAGCTTGCGGGTACAGGGGGGCACAGATACGCAGTATTTT.

This rearrangement joins TRBV5-1 to TRBJ2-5; D perhaps matches TRBD2 (7 bases). From germline, CDR1 is SGHRS and CDR2 YFSETQ. V shed 4 bases and J shed 3 bases, with 22 bases lying between them. The CDR3 runs to 17 residues. The CDR3 here is CASSPRSPQGREETQYF. Here the CDR3 DNA reads TGCGCCAGCAGCCCCCGCTCCCCCCAGGGGAGGGAAGAGACCCAGTACTTC.

The rearrangement uses TRBV6-2 or TRBV6-3 and TRBJ2-7, with a possible D match to TRBD2 (6 bases). CDR3 length: 13 amino acids. The V gene's germline CDR1 is MNHEY and CDR2 SVGEGT. The V gene lost 4 bases and the J gene lost 2 bases, with 9 bases spanning the gap. DNA for the CDR3: TGTGCCAGCAGTTGGGACTCGACCTACGAGCAGTACTTC. It specifies CASSWDSTYEQYF.

V usage is TRBV7-2 and J usage is TRBJ2-1; 10 bases agree with TRBD2. V was clipped by 2 bases and J by 11 bases; unmatched bases: 6. Germline V lookup: CDR1 SGHTA, CDR2 FQGNSA. The CDR3 loop spans 14 amino acids. CDR3 nucleotide sequence: TGTGCCAGCAGCTTATCGCTTAGCGGGGGGAAGCAGTTCTTC. Translated, it gives CASSLSLSGGKQFF.

This sequence joins TRBV7-2 and TRBJ1-5; no definite D call. Germline V gives CDR1 SGHTA, CDR2 FQGNSA. V was cut by 5 bases and J by 2 bases, with 10 bases left in between. The CDR3 is 14 residues long. DNA for the CDR3: TGTGCCAGCAGCAGAGGGAGCGGCAATCAGCCCCAGCATTTT. Its translation: CASSRGSGNQPQHF.

This clone was picked up one time. The chain carries TRBV5-8 and TRBJ1-5; a possible D gene is TRBD1 (5 bases). With 4 bases removed from V and 6 bases from J, the gap between germline ends came to 17 bases. Germline loops: CDR1 SGHTS, CDR2 YDEGEE. This CDR3 is 15 amino acids long. This CDR3 reads CASSRGGALSQPQHF. The DNA of the CDR3 is TGTGCCAGCAGCCGCGGCGGGGCGTTAAGTCAGCCCCAGCATTTT. Full variable domain (rest looked up from reference TRBV5-8 and TRBJ1-5): EAGVTQSPTHLIKTRGQQATLRCSPISGHTSVYWYQQALGLGLQFLLWYDEGEERNRGNFPPRFSGRQFPNYSSELNVNALELEDSALYLCASSRGGALSQPQHFGDGTRLSIL.

This chain connects TRBV5-1 to TRBJ2-5, with 11 nucleotides matching TRBD2. Trimming at V came to 1 base and at J to 3 bases, leaving 8 bases not matched to a gene. CDR3 length: 17 amino acids. Germline CDR1 reads SGHRS; CDR2 reads YFSETQ. The CDR3 loop reads CASSLHRLAGTKETQYF. The CDR3 nucleotides are TGCGCCAGCAGCTTGCATAGACTAGCGGGGACTAAAGAGACCCAGTACTTC.

With respect to this clone: The sample carries other DNA sequences with the same CDR3. The chain recombines TRBV6-5 with TRBJ1-6, with 7 bases identical to TRBD1. The trim removed 3 bases at V and 3 bases at J, leaving 2 bases unmatched. The CDR3 totals 15 residues. Germline CDR1 MNHEY, CDR2 SVGAGI. The CDR3 is CASSYGTDYNSPLHF. The CDR3 DNA follows: TGTGCCAGCAGTTATGGGACAGACTATAATTCACCCCTCCACTTT.

The genes are TRBV6-5 and TRBJ1-2, with D tentatively TRBD1 (5 bases). CDR1 MNHEY and CDR2 SVGAGI come from the germline V gene. The CDR3 runs 13 residues. With 6 bases removed from V and 3 bases from J, the gap between germline ends came to 11 bases. CDR3 nucleotide sequence: TGTGCCAGCAGCAAGGGGAGGGACTATGGCTACACCTTC. Translating it yields CASSKGRDYGYTF.

This chain uses TRBV19 with TRBJ1-2, with D hard to call. Trimming pared 5 bases from V and 2 bases from J, leaving 12 bases between. This CDR3 comprises 14 residues. Per germline, CDR1 LNHDA and CDR2 SQIVND (reference sequence). In DNA form, the CDR3 reads TGTGCCAGTAGTGCGGCCCACGGGAACTATGGCTACACCTTC. Protein sequence: CASSAAHGNYGYTF. Drawing the rest from reference TRBV19 and TRBJ1-2, the complete variable domain is DGGITQSPKYLFRKEGQNVTLSCEQNLNHDAMYWYRQDPGQGLRLIYYSQIVNDFQKGDIAEGYSVSREKKESFPLTVTSAQKNPTAFYLCASSAAHGNYGYTFGSGTRLTVV.

The DNA of the CDR3 is TGTGCCAGCAGCTTAGGGGGAGGGACTGAGCAGTTCTTC. Protein product: CASSLGGGTEQFF. This chain joins TRBV7-8 and TRBJ2-1, with 7 bases matching TRBD2. Germline V gene lookup returns CDR1 SGHVS and CDR2 FQNEAQ. The CDR3 is 13 amino acids. Unmatched junction bases numbered 3, after V lost 1 base and J lost 9 bases.

This chain uses TRBV5-6 with TRBJ2-5, with TRBD1 identical over 9 bases. From germline, CDR1 is SGHDT and CDR2 YYEEEE. J gave up 1 base and V 8 bases, and 3 bases lay outside the gene matches. There are 13 residues in the CDR3. The CDR3 bases are TGTGCCAGTCAGACAGGGGGCCAAGAGACCCAGTACTTC. The encoded protein is CASQTGGQETQYF.

The V call is TRBV3-1 (or the pseudogene TRBV3-2), the J call TRBJ1-2; TRBD1 agrees at 9 bases. This CDR3 comprises 17 residues. Looked up from germline, CDR1 is LGHDT and CDR2 is YNNKEL (reference sequence). The ends lost 3 bases at V and 3 bases at J; junction bases unmatched: 11. CDR3 in amino acids: CASSHTLRQGGYYGYTF. CDR3 bases: TGTGCCAGCAGCCATACCTTAAGACAGGGGGGTTACTATGGCTACACCTTC.